These 18 T cell receptor beta chains were all obtained from the same sample, sequenced in a study of cytomegalovirus exposure and HLA in healthy donors (dated by TCRdb to between 2016 and 2019). To prepare the library, the immunoSEQ multiplex PCR assay was applied. A mixture of 60 forward primers for TCR Vbeta segments and 13 reverse primers for TCR Jbeta segments was used in the multiplex PCR. In its TCRdb copy, this immuneACCESS table keeps in-frame sequences only and misses some clones. Where compared with another copy, unresolved V genes explain less than half of these, and the others have no known cause. Across this sample there are about 170,000 clones, with 60% to 80% seen only once. The top ten constitute around 3.2% of the sample. Sequenced: PBMCs. The receptors were sampled from a female donor in good health and CMV-seronegative.

The chain is built from TRBV5-1 and TRBJ2-7; 9 nucleotides line up with TRBD1. Germline assignment: CDR1 SGHRS and CDR2 YFSETQ. The junction had 17 bases not matched to a gene; V was cut back by 4 bases and J by 6 bases. This CDR3 has 17 amino acids. CDR3 DNA: TGCGCCAGCAGCCCGCGGGACAGGGCTGTCGGGGCGTCCGAGCAGTACTTC. It yields the protein CASSPRDRAVGASEQYF.

The rearrangement uses TRBV23-1 and TRBJ1-1; TRBD1 matches at 7 bases. TRBV23-1 is designated an ORF whose function remains uncertain. The CDR3 totals 10 residues. J gave up 10 bases and V 9 bases, and 5 bases lay outside the gene matches. The CDR3 bases are TGCGCCAGTAAACAGGGGAGAGCTTTCTTT. Protein sequence: CASKQGRAFF.

The chain is built from TRBV12-5 and TRBJ1-2; D is ambiguous. The germline V and J ends were trimmed by 0 bases and 8 bases, with 10 bases remaining between them. Germline loops: CDR1 LGHNT, CDR2 FRNRAP. The CDR3 loop spans 13 amino acids. CDR3 in amino acids: CASGLVRGLGYTF. CDR3 bases: TGTGCTAGTGGTTTGGTACGTGGACTGGGCTACACCTTC.

In regard to this clone: The sample has other DNA sequences that encode this CDR3 too. This rearrangement joins TRBV4-1 to TRBJ2-5; the match to TRBD2 covers 9 bases. Germline CDR1 and CDR2: MGHRA and YSYEKL. Trimming took 4 bases from V and 2 from J; bases not matched to a gene: 14. This CDR3 region has 18 residues. The CDR3 here is CASSPGGRGGLNQETQYF. CDR3 bases: TGCGCCAGCAGCCCGGGTGGGCGGGGGGGGCTAAATCAAGAGACCCAGTACTTC.

This chain links TRBV7-9 with TRBJ2-7; 7 nucleotides align to TRBD2. V lost 5 bases, J lost 4 bases, and 8 bases stayed unmatched. Germline-derived CDR1 and CDR2 are SEHNR and FQNEAQ (reference sequence). CDR3 length: 14 amino acids. CDR3 sequence (DNA): TGTGCCAGCAGCACCAGCGGGACGGAGTACGAGCAGTACTTC. Protein sequence: CASSTSGTEYEQYF.

This chain connects TRBV29-1 to TRBJ1-2, with unresolved D. The CDR3 extends over 10 amino acids. V gave up 4 bases and J gave up 6 bases, with 6 bases separating them. The germline gives CDR1 SQVTM, CDR2 ANQGSEA. CDR3 in amino acids: CSVAVDGYTF. The CDR3 coding sequence is TGCAGCGTTGCTGTAGATGGCTACACCTTC.

The chain employs TRBV7-9 and TRBJ1-4; 7 bases are a match to TRBD1. CDR3 length equals 16 residues. The V and J ends lost 4 bases and 8 bases, in that order; junction bases with no gene match: 13. The germline gives CDR1 SEHNR, CDR2 FQNEAQ (reference sequence). DNA of the CDR3: TGTGCCAGCAGCTCAATATCCGGGACAGTTGGAGAAAAACTGTTTTTT. Its protein product is CASSSISGTVGEKLFF.

The chain couples TRBV25-1 to TRBJ1-4, with TRBD1 matching over 10 bases. Germline CDR1 MGHDK, CDR2 SYGVNS. CDR3 length: 15 amino acids. Unmatched junction bases numbered 4, after V lost 4 bases and J lost 5 bases. CDR3 sequence reads: CASSGDRGSNEKLFF. The CDR3 DNA follows: TGTGCCAGCAGTGGGGACAGGGGAAGCAATGAAAAACTGTTTTTT.

The chain carries TRBV30 and TRBJ2-2; D is perhaps TRBD2 (5 bases). V lost 4 bases and J lost 4, with 10 bases in between. The CDR3 covers 13 residues. The germline V gene encodes CDR1 GTSNPN and CDR2 SVGIG (reference sequence). This chain's CDR3 is CAWKEGSTGELFF. CDR3 coding DNA: TGTGCCTGGAAGGAAGGGAGCACCGGGGAGCTGTTTTTT.

This rearrangement joins TRBV10-2 to TRBJ2-7; 7 positions match TRBD1. Looked up from germline, CDR1 is WSHSY and CDR2 is SAAADI. The length of the CDR3 is 17 residues. The V gene end was trimmed by 2 bases and the J gene end by 0 bases; junction bases not matched to a gene: 10. This CDR3 is CASSEPGQRGSSYEQYF. The CDR3, as DNA: TGCGCCAGCAGTGAGCCGGGACAGAGGGGGAGCTCCTACGAGCAGTACTTC.

This rearrangement joins TRBV9 to TRBJ1-1; 10 bases align to TRBD1. This CDR3 spans 16 amino acids. Trimming took 4 bases from V and 7 from J; bases not matched to a gene: 13. Germline V gene data show CDR1 as SGDLS and CDR2 as YYNGEE. CDR3 residues: CASSLSGQGPRGEAFF. In DNA form, the CDR3 reads TGTGCCAGCAGCCTCTCGGGACAGGGGCCCCGAGGTGAAGCTTTCTTT.

The DNA for the CDR3 is TGTGCCACCAGCAGGACCCTCGGCGGGAGGGTAGGGTCCTACAATGAGCAGTTCTTC. It translates to CATSRTLGGRVGSYNEQFF. The chain recombines TRBV15 with TRBJ2-1; the match to TRBD2 covers 9 bases. CDR1 LNHNV and CDR2 YYDKDF come from the germline V gene (reference sequence). The V and J ends lost 3 bases and 1 base, in that order; junction bases with no gene match: 13. The CDR3 length is 19 residues.

This chain uses TRBV20-1 with TRBJ2-5; D ambiguous. The CDR3 sequence is 10 residues long. Germline lookup yields CDR1 DFQATT and CDR2 SNEGSKA (reference sequence). The V and J ends lost 6 bases and 4 bases respectively, with 6 bases between them. As DNA, the CDR3 is TGCAGTGCCATCAGAGAGACCCAGTACTTC. Translating it yields CSAIRETQYF.

The CDR3 spells CASSVEGDNTEAFF. The DNA of the CDR3 is TGTGCCAGCAGCGTAGAGGGGGACAACACTGAAGCTTTCTTT. This chain joins TRBV9 and TRBJ1-1; a possible D gene is TRBD1 (6 bases). Per the germline V gene, CDR1 is SGDLS and CDR2 is YYNGEE. The V gene lost 0 bases and the J gene lost 2 bases, with 8 bases spanning the gap. The CDR3 contains 14 residues.

The chain joins TRBV13 to TRBJ1-3, with 7 bases matching TRBD1. The CDR3 length is 16 residues. Trimming at V came to 6 bases and at J to 0 bases, leaving 8 bases not matched to a gene. From germline, CDR1 is PRHDT and CDR2 FYEKMQ (reference sequence). The CDR3 here is CASSAGQLLSGNTIYF. CDR3 nucleotides: TGTGCCAGCAGTGCGGGACAGCTACTCTCTGGAAACACCATATATTTT.

V is TRBV7-3 and J is TRBJ2-3; 9 nucleotides line up with TRBD2. Germline CDR1 and CDR2: SGHTA and FQGTGA. There are 13 residues in the CDR3. V lost 5 bases and J lost 6; bases outside the gene matches: 3. The CDR3 sequence: CASSPGLADTQYF. Here the CDR3 DNA reads TGTGCCAGCAGCCCCGGACTAGCGGATACGCAGTATTTT.

This clone has just one count. The genes are TRBV28 and TRBJ2-1; 8 nucleotides align to TRBD1. Germline V lookup: CDR1 MDHEN, CDR2 SYDVKM. The V segment lost 6 bases and the J segment 9 bases; nucleotides outside the gene matches: 10. This CDR3 has 14 residues. CDR3 sequence: CASRSGGGVPEQFF. Here the CDR3 DNA reads TGTGCCAGCAGATCAGGGGGCGGTGTCCCTGAGCAGTTCTTC.

This clone was observed once. The chain couples TRBV5-3 to TRBJ1-5, with 7 bases lining up with TRBD1. TRBV5-3 is recorded as an ORF, its role being uncertain. V dropped 4 bases and J dropped 0; count of bases not matched to a gene: 10. The CDR3 totals 17 residues. CDR3 in amino acids: CARSPQGTVGSNQPQHF. CDR3 bases: TGTGCCAGAAGCCCACAGGGGACGGTGGGTAGCAATCAGCCCCAGCATTTT.